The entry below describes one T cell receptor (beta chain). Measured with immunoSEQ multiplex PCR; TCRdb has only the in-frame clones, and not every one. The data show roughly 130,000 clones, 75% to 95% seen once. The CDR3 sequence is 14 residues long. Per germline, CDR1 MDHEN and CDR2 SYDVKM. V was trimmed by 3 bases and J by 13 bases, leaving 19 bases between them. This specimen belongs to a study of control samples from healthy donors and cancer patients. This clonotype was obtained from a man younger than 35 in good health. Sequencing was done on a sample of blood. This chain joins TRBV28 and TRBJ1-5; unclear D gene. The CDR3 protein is CASSFLEGVRRQHF. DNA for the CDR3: TGTGCCAGCAGTTTTTTGGAGGGCGTCCGAAGACAGCATTTT.